This TCR beta chain was captured by sequencing in a study of breast tumors, draining lymph nodes, adjacent tissues. MiXCR, run by TCRdb on the multiplex PCR reads, gives a single entry per CDR3 protein. The repertoire holds some 38,000 distinct CDR3 sequences, with 35% to 40% as singletons. In the case of this clonotype: A read error is possible here, since a much larger clone lies one base away.

The sequenced material came from breast tumor tissue. The sequence derives from a female donor with breast cancer. Some clones in this sample may be carry-over from other donors' samples.

In DNA form, the CDR3 reads TGTGCCATCAGTGAGGAAGGCCGGGACAGGGGGTTGGATGAGCAGTTCTTC. Translating it yields CAISEEGRDRGLDEQFF. The chain combines TRBV10-3 with TRBJ2-1; TRBD1 matches 11 bases. CDR1 is ENHRY and CDR2 is SYGVKD in the germline V gene. The J segment lost 8 bases and the V segment lost 2 bases, leaving 11 bases of the junction unmatched. The CDR3 contains 17 residues.